The 6 T cell receptor beta chains below come from one sample, sequenced in a study of blood T cell repertoires in COVID-19 (dated by TCRdb to 2018 to 2020). Library preparation was by the immunoSEQ multiplex PCR assay. TCRdb holds this immuneACCESS table with in-frame rearrangements only. Some clones are missing; in checked studies, unresolved V genes explain under half, and the rest has no known cause. The sample has 200,000 to 300,000 clones on record, 83% of them singletons. Roughly 5.5% of the sample is taken by the ten largest. The sample was peripheral blood. Receptors originate from a human donor in a cohort sampled during active COVID-19.

V is TRBV10-3 and J is TRBJ1-1; possible D gene TRBD1, 5 bases. The CDR3 length is 12 residues. Germline-derived CDR1 and CDR2 are ENHRY and SYGVKD. The germline V and J ends were trimmed by 2 bases and 11 bases, with 12 bases remaining between them. CDR3 amino acids: CAISETGPLAFF. The CDR3 DNA follows: TGTGCCATCAGTGAGACAGGCCCGTTGGCTTTCTTT.

The chain employs TRBV9 and TRBJ2-2; D might be TRBD2 (5 bases). The CDR3 consists of 16 residues. The germline V gene has CDR1 SGDLS and CDR2 YYNGEE. The V end was cut by 0 bases, the J end by 4 bases, with 13 bases between. CDR3 coding DNA: TGTGCCAGCAGCGTAGGTGAGGGTATTGTCACCGGGGAGCTGTTTTTT. Translating gives CASSVGEGIVTGELFF.

The gene calls are TRBV5-1 and TRBJ2-5; no clear D gene. Germline CDR1 and CDR2: SGHRS and YFSETQ. The CDR3 is 12 residues long. Trimming shortened V by 1 base and J by 4 bases, and 5 bases separated the two germline ends. The CDR3 bases are TGCGCCAGCAGCTTGATCTCAGAGACCCAGTACTTC. Its protein product is CASSLISETQYF.

As to this clone: Other DNA sequences in this specimen translate into the identical CDR3. The chain links TRBV6-5 to TRBJ1-6; 8 positions agree with TRBD1. Germline V gene sequence: CDR1 MNHEY, CDR2 SVGAGI. V was pared by 6 bases and J by 6 bases, with 4 bases of the junction left unmatched. The CDR3 covers 14 residues. The CDR3 nucleotides are TGTGCCAGCAGCCCAGACAGGGGTAATTCACCCCTCCACTTT. This encodes CASSPDRGNSPLHF.

The chain couples TRBV25-1 to TRBJ2-1, with D possibly being TRBD2 (6 bases). The CDR3 consists of 17 residues. CDR1 is MGHDK, CDR2 SYGVNS, per germline. V lost 8 bases to trimming and J lost 0 bases, with 20 bases between them. CDR3 nucleotides: TGTGCCAGCGCCCCGTCTAGCGCGTTGAGCTCCTACAATGAGCAGTTCTTC. It translates to CASAPSSALSSYNEQFF.

The chain has TRBV24-1 and TRBJ1-1; the match to TRBD1 covers 9 bases. V was pared by 7 bases and J by 4 bases, with 15 bases of the junction left unmatched. The CDR3 loop spans 17 amino acids. The germline V gene has CDR1 KGHDR and CDR2 SFDVKD. The CDR3 DNA is TGTGCCACCAGCGCCGTCCCGGGACAGGGAGCCACCACTGAAGCTTTCTTT. Residues: CATSAVPGQGATTEAFF.